The text below deals with one TCR beta chain. The antigen is not known. The data were taken from a study of cytomegalovirus exposure and HLA in healthy donors. The V end lost 6 bases, the J end lost 0 bases, and 15 bases lay between the germline ends. The CDR3 contains 17 residues. Germline CDR1 MDHEN, CDR2 SYDVKM. Study-level results: The study had only CMV serostatus as immune exposure information. Association of under 20,000 TCR beta sequences with HLA alleles was found at 0.05 false discovery rate in a later analysis.

The PCR ran on 60 Vbeta and 13 Jbeta primers. Generated by immunoSEQ multiplex PCR, the TCRdb table keeps only in-frame clones and is missing some. Of over 100,000 clones in the sample, over 75% were seen once. This sequence joins TRBV28 and TRBJ1-6; D is uncertain. The sequenced sample consisted of PBMCs. The sequence came from a man younger than 40 in good health and CMV-seronegative. Written as DNA, the CDR3 is TGTGCCAGCAGCAACAAGAGCGCTAGCTCCTATAATTCACCCCTCCACTTT. Translated: CASSNKSASSYNSPLHF.